A selection of T cell receptor beta chains follows, all from one sample in a study of beta chain features in type 1 diabetes. The table came from immunoSEQ multiplex PCR; TCRdb's copy has only in-frame clones and leaves some out. This table has a few hundred thousand clones, about 14% appearing once. Sequencing used naive CD4+ T cells from blood. All receptors come from a young man in good health. CDR3s include the opening cysteine and the closing phenylalanine or tryptophan. Fields, in order: J gene, D gene, V gene, clone size, CDR3 DNA, CDR3 protein. A D gene is named only where the DNA matches it firmly. Clone size, where shown, is once, few, many, or a class for clones that have expanded.

j_call: TRBJ2-3; d_call: NA; v_call: TRBV4-1; clone_size: few; cdr3_nt: TGCGCCAGCAGCCAAGAAGGGACTGGTCATACGCAGTATTTT; cdr3_aa: CASSQEGTGHTQYF
j_call: TRBJ2-4; d_call: TRBD2; v_call: TRBV6-1; clone_size: few; cdr3_nt: TGTGCCTCCTTGGCGGGGGTCGCAAACATTCAGTACTTC; cdr3_aa: CASLAGVANIQYF
j_call: TRBJ2-6; d_call: NA; v_call: TRBV7-2; clone_size: NA; cdr3_nt: TGTGCCAGCAGTACCGGACTCATCTCTGGGGCCAACGTCCTGACTTTC; cdr3_aa: CASSTGLISGANVLTF
j_call: TRBJ1-1; d_call: TRBD1; v_call: TRBV25-1; clone_size: NA; cdr3_nt: TGTGCCAGCAGTGACCCGGACAGGGGGCGGTTTGAAGCTTTCTTT; cdr3_aa: CASSDPDRGRFEAFF
j_call: TRBJ2-2; d_call: TRBD2; v_call: TRBV14; clone_size: few; cdr3_nt: TGTGCCAGCAGCCAAGTAGCGGGAGCGTTAACCGGGGAGCTGTTTTTT; cdr3_aa: CASSQVAGALTGELFF
j_call: TRBJ2-1; d_call: TRBD2; v_call: TRBV2; clone_size: NA; cdr3_nt: TGTGCCAGCAGTCCTGGACTAGCGTTCAATGAGCAGTTCTTC; cdr3_aa: CASSPGLAFNEQFF
j_call: TRBJ1-4; d_call: TRBD1; v_call: TRBV9; clone_size: NA; cdr3_nt: TGTGCCAGCAGCGTGGGACAGGCATTTAATGAAAAACTGTTTTTT; cdr3_aa: CASSVGQAFNEKLFF
j_call: TRBJ2-5; d_call: TRBD2; v_call: TRBV7-9; clone_size: few; cdr3_nt: TGTGCCAGCAGCCCCAGGGGACTAGCGGGGTTCGAGACCCAGTACTTC; cdr3_aa: CASSPRGLAGFETQYF
j_call: TRBJ2-1; d_call: NA; v_call: TRBV5-4; clone_size: NA; cdr3_nt: TGTGCCAGCAGGACGTTGGGCTCCTACAATGAGCAGTTCTTC; cdr3_aa: CASRTLGSYNEQFF
j_call: TRBJ2-6; d_call: NA; v_call: TRBV9; clone_size: NA; cdr3_nt: TGTGCCAGCACCCTAGGGGGGGGCTCCTCTGGGGCCAACGTCCTGACTTTC; cdr3_aa: CASTLGGGSSGANVLTF
j_call: TRBJ2-1; d_call: NA; v_call: TRBV9; clone_size: NA; cdr3_nt: TGTGCCAGCAGCGTGGGGAGCCGCTACAATGAGCAGTTCTTC; cdr3_aa: CASSVGSRYNEQFF
j_call: TRBJ1-1; d_call: NA; v_call: TRBV7-9; clone_size: NA; cdr3_nt: TGTGCCAGCAGCTTCCCTGGACTCCAAGCTTTCTTT; cdr3_aa: CASSFPGLQAFF
j_call: TRBJ2-5; d_call: TRBD2; v_call: TRBV11-2; clone_size: NA; cdr3_nt: TGTGCCAGCAGCCCACATCGTGGGACTAGCGGGGGGATCCAAGAGACCCAGTACTTC; cdr3_aa: CASSPHRGTSGGIQETQYF
j_call: TRBJ2-2; d_call: NA; v_call: TRBV9; clone_size: NA; cdr3_nt: TGTGCCAGCAGCGTAGCGGTGCCATCCGGGGAGCTGTTTTTT; cdr3_aa: CASSVAVPSGELFF
j_call: TRBJ2-1; d_call: TRBD1; v_call: TRBV27; clone_size: NA; cdr3_nt: TGTGCCAGCAGTTTAACAGGGGGCATCCCCTACAATGAGCAGTTCTTC; cdr3_aa: CASSLTGGIPYNEQFF
j_call: TRBJ2-5; d_call: NA; v_call: TRBV5-1; clone_size: few; cdr3_nt: TGCGCCAGCAGCCTCCGTATAGTGGGGCTGGAGACCCAGTACTTC; cdr3_aa: CASSLRIVGLETQYF
j_call: TRBJ2-3; d_call: TRBD2; v_call: TRBV7-2; clone_size: NA; cdr3_nt: TGTGCCAGCAGCTTAGCGGAATTAGCGGGGGGGCCAACAGATACGCAGTATTTT; cdr3_aa: CASSLAELAGGPTDTQYF
j_call: TRBJ2-1; d_call: NA; v_call: TRBV18; clone_size: NA; cdr3_nt: TGTGCCAGCTCACCGATAGCAACCTCCTACAATGAGCAGTTCTTC; cdr3_aa: CASSPIATSYNEQFF
j_call: TRBJ1-1; d_call: NA; v_call: TRBV9; clone_size: few; cdr3_nt: TGTGCCAGCAGCGCCGTCAGCGGACGAGGCACTGAAGCTTTCTTT; cdr3_aa: CASSAVSGRGTEAFF
j_call: TRBJ1-1; d_call: NA; v_call: TRBV29-1; clone_size: few; cdr3_nt: TGCAGCGGGATTCATGCGATCGGGGCTTTCTTT; cdr3_aa: CSGIHAIGAFF
j_call: TRBJ2-1; d_call: NA; v_call: TRBV7-2; clone_size: NA; cdr3_nt: TGTGCCAGCAGCTTTTTTCGAGACCGATCCTCCTACAATGAGCAGTTCTTC; cdr3_aa: CASSFFRDRSSYNEQFF
j_call: TRBJ2-5; d_call: NA; v_call: TRBV7-3; clone_size: few; cdr3_nt: TGTGCCAGCAGCTTAGGACTCGTGGGTCAGGAAGAGACCCAGTACTTC; cdr3_aa: CASSLGLVGQEETQYF
j_call: TRBJ2-5; d_call: NA; v_call: TRBV11-2; clone_size: NA; cdr3_nt: TGTGCCAGCAGCTTCCAGGGGCTGGGGATGGAGACCCAGTACTTC; cdr3_aa: CASSFQGLGMETQYF